The 9 T cell receptor beta chains below all came from one sample that was sequenced in a study of T cell changes during pregnancy in multiple sclerosis. TCRdb's copy holds only in-frame clones and misses some; the assay was immunoSEQ multiplex PCR. This table holds 90,000 to 120,000 clones, 85% to 95% found once. The sample consisted of peripheral blood, taken in the second trimester of pregnancy. Every receptor here comes from a female donor with multiple sclerosis, enrolled in a pregnancy study.

The J gene is TRBJ2-1, the V gene TRBV20-1; the D is unclear. The V and J ends lost 6 bases and 4 bases respectively, with 7 bases between them. The CDR3 extends over 11 amino acids. Germline CDR1 is DFQATT and CDR2 is SNEGSKA (reference sequence). CDR3: CSALLYNEQFF. DNA for the CDR3: TGCAGTGCCTTACTTTACAATGAGCAGTTCTTC.

The CDR3 spells CASKAGDNQPQHF. CDR3 coding DNA: TGTGCCAGTAAGGCAGGGGACAATCAGCCCCAGCATTTT. The chain recombines TRBV25-1 with TRBJ1-5, with D perhaps TRBD1 (6 bases). This CDR3 is 13 amino acids long. The germline gives CDR1 MGHDK, CDR2 SYGVNS. The V gene lost 9 bases and the J gene lost 3 bases, with 12 bases spanning the gap.

The rearrangement uses TRBV30 and TRBJ2-2; D is unresolved. V was cut by 1 base and J by 3 bases, with 6 bases left in between. The CDR3 runs 13 residues. Germline V lookup: CDR1 GTSNPN, CDR2 SVGIG (reference sequence). The CDR3 spells CAWSAVYTGELFF. CDR3 DNA: TGTGCCTGGAGTGCGGTCTACACCGGGGAGCTGTTTTTT. Together with reference TRBV30 and TRBJ2-2, the CDR3 gives the full variable domain: SQTIHQWPATLVQPVGSPLSLECTVEGTSNPNLYWYRQAAGRGLQLLFYSVGIGQISSEVPQNLSASRPQDRQFILSSKKLLLSDSGFYLCAWSAVYTGELFFGEGSRLTVL.

The chain links TRBV2 to TRBJ2-7; 14 nucleotides line up with TRBD2. Germline trimming cut 6 bases from V and 4 bases from J; bases unmatched to any gene: 5. The CDR3 has 15 amino acids. The germline CDR1 and CDR2 sequences are SNHLY and FYNNEI. Here the CDR3 reads CASSARTSGGYEQYF. In DNA, the CDR3 is TGTGCCAGCAGCGCCCGGACTAGCGGGGGGTACGAGCAGTACTTC.

J is TRBJ2-1 and V is TRBV7-8, with TRBD2 matching 16 bases. The germline gives CDR1 SGHVS, CDR2 FQNEAQ. V lost 1 base to trimming and J lost 12 bases; unmatched junction nucleotides: 6. The CDR3 loop spans 16 amino acids. CDR3 coding DNA: TGTGCCAGCAGCTTAGGGGGACTAGCGGGGGGGCCGGTGCAGTTCTTC. It codes for CASSLGGLAGGPVQFF.

V and J are TRBV5-5 and TRBJ1-2; D call uncertain. Germline CDR1 and CDR2: SGHKS and YYEKEE (reference sequence). There are 13 residues in the CDR3. Trimming left V 4 bases short and J 0 bases short, with 7 bases between. The CDR3 loop reads CASSAGANYGYTF. The CDR3 coding sequence is TGTGCCAGCAGCGCGGGAGCTAACTATGGCTACACCTTC.

The V call is TRBV27, the J call TRBJ2-3; D not certain. The CDR3 has 15 residues. Per germline, CDR1 MNHEY and CDR2 SMNVEV (reference sequence). The V end was cut by 0 bases, the J end by 2 bases, with 9 bases between. The DNA of the CDR3 is TGTGCCAGCAGTTTATCGGGCACCTTCACAGATACGCAGTATTTT. Its protein product is CASSLSGTFTDTQYF.

The rearrangement links TRBV2 to TRBJ2-1; 10 bases are a match to TRBD2. The length of the CDR3 is 14 residues. Per germline, CDR1 SNHLY and CDR2 FYNNEI. V trimming: 6 bases; J trimming: 2 bases; junction bases outside the gene matches: 1. The CDR3 bases are TGTGCCAGCAGACTAGCGGGGCCCTACAATGAGCAGTTCTTC. This gives the protein CASRLAGPYNEQFF.

The chain is built from TRBV28 and TRBJ2-3; 7 bases line up with TRBD1. This CDR3 is built from 15 residues. The V gene end was trimmed by 5 bases and the J gene end by 3 bases; junction bases not matched to a gene: 8. CDR1 is MDHEN and CDR2 is SYDVKM in the germline V gene. The CDR3 loop is CASSPTGLMTDTQYF. The CDR3 DNA reads as TGTGCCAGCAGTCCGACAGGGTTGATGACAGATACGCAGTATTTT.